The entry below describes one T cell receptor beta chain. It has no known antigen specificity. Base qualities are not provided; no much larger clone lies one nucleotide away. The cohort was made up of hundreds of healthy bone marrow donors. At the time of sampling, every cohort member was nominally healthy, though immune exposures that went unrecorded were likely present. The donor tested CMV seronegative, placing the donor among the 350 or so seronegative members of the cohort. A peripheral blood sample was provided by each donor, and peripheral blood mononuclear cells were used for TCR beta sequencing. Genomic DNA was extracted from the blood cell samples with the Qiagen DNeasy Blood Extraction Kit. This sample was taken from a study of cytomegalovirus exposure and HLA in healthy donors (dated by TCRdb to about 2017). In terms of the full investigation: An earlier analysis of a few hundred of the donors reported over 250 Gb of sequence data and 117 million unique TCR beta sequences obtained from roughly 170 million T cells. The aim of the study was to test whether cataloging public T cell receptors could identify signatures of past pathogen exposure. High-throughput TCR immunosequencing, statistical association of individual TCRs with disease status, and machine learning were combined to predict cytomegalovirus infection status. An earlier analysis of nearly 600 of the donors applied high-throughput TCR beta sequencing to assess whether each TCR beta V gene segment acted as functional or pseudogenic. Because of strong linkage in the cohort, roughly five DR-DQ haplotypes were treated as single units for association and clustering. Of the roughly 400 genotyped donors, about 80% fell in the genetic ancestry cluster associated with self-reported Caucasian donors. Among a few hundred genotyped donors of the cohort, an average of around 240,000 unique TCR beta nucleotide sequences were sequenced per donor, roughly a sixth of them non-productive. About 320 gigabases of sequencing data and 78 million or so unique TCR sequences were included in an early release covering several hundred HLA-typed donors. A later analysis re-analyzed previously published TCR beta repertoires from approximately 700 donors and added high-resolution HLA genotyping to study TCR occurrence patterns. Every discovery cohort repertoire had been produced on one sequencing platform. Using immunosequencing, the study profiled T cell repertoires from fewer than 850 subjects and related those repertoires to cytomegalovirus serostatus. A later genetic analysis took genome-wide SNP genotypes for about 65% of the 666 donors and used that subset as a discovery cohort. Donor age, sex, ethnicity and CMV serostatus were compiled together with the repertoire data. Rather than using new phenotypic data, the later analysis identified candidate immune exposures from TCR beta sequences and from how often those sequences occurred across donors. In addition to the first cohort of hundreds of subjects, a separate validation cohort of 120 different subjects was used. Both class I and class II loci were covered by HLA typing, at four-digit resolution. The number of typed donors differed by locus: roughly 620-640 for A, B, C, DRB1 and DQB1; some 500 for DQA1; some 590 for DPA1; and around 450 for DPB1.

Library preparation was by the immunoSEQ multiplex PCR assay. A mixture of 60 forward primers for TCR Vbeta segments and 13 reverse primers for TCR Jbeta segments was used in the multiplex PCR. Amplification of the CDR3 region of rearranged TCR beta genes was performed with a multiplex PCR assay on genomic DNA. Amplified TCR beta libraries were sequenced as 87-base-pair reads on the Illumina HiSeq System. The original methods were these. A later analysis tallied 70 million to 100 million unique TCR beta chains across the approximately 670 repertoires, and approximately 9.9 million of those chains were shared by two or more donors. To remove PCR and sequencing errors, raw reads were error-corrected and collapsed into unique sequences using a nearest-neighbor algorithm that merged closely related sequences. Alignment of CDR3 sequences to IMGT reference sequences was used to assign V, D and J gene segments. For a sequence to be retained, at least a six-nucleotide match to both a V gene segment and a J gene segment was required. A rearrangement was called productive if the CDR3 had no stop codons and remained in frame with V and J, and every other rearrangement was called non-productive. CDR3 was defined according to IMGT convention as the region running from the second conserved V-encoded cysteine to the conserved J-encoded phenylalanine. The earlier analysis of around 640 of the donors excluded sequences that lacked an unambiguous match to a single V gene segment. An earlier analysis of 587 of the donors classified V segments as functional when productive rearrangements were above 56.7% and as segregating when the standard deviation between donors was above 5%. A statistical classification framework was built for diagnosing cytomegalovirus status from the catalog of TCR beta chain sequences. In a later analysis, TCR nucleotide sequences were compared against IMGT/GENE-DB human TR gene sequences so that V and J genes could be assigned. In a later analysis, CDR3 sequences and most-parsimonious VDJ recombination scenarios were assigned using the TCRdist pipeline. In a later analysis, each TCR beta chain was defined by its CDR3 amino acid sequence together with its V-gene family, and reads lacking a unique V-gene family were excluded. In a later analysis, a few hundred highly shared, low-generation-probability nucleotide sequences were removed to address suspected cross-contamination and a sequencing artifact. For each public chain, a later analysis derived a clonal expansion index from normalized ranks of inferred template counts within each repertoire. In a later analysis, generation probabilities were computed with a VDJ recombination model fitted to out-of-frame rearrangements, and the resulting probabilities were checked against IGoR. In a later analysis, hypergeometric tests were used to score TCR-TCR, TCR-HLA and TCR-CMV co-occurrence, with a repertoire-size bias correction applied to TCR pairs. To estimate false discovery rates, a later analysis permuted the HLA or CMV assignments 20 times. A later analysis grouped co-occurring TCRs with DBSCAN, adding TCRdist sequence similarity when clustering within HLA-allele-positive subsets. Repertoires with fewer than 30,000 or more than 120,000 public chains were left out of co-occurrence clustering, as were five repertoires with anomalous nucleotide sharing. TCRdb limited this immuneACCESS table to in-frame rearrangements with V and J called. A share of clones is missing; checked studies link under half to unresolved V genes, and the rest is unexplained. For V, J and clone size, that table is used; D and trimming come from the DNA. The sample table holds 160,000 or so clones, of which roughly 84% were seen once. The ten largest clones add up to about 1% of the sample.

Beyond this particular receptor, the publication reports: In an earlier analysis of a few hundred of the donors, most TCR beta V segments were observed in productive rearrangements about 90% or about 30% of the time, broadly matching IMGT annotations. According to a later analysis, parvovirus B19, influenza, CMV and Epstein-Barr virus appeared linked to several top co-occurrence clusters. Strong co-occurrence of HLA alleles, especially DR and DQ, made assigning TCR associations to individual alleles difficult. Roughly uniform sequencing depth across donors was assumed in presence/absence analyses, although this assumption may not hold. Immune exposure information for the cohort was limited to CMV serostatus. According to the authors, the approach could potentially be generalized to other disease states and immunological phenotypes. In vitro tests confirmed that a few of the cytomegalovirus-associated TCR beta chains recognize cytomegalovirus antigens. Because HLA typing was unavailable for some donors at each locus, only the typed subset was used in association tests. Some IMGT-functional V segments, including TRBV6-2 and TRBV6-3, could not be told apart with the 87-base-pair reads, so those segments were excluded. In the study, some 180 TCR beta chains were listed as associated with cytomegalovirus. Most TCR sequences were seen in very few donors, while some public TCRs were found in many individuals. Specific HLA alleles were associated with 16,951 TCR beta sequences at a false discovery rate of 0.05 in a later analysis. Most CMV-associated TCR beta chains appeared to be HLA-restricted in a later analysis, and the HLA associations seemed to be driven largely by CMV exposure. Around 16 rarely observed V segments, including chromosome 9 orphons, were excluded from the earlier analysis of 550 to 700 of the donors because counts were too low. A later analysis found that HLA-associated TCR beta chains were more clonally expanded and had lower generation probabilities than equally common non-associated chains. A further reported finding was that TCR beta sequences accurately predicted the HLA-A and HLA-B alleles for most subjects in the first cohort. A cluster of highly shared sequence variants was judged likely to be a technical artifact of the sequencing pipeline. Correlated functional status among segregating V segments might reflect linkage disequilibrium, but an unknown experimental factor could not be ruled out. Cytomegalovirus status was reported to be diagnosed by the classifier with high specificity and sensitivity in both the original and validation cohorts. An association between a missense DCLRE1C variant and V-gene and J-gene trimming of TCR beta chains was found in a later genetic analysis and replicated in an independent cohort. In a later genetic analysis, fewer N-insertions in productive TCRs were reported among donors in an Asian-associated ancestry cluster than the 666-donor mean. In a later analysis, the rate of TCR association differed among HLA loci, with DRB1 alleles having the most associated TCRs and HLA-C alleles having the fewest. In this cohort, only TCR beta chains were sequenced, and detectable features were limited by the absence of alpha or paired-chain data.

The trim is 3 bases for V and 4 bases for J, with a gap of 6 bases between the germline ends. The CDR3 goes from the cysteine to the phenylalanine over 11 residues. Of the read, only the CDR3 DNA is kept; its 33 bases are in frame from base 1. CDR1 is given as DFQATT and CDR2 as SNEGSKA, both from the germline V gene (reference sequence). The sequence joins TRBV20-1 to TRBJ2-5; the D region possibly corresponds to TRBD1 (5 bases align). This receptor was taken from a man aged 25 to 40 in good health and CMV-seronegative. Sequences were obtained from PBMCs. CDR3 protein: CSASQGETQYF. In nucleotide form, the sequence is TGCAGTGCTAGCCAGGGAGAGACCCAGTACTTC.